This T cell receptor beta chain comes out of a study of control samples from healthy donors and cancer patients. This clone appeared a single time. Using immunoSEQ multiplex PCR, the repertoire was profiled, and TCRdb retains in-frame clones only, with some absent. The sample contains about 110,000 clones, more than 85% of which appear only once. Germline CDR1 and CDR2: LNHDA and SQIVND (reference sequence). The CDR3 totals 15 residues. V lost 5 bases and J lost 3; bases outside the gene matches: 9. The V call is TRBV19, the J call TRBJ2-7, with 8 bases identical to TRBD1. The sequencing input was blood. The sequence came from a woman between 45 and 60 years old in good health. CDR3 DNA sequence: TGTGCCAGTAGTCCGGCGGGGACAGGAATCTACGAGCAGTACGTC. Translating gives CASSPAGTGIYEQYV.